The 22 T cell receptor beta chains below all came from one sample that was sequenced in a study of blood T cell repertoires in COVID-19. The assay was immunoSEQ multiplex PCR, and TCRdb's table has in-frame clones only and misses some. This table holds approximately 160,000 clones, 80% to 95% found once. Sequenced material: peripheral blood. The receptors stem from a woman aged 55-69 years with COVID-19, enrolled during active disease.

The chain has TRBV3-1 (or the pseudogene TRBV3-2) and TRBJ1-2; TRBD1 matches at 8 bases. This CDR3 region has 12 residues. Germline V gene sequence: CDR1 LGHDT, CDR2 YNNKEL (reference sequence). V lost 5 bases, J lost 6 bases, and 2 bases stayed unmatched. CDR3 nucleotide sequence: TGTGCCAGCAGCGCGACAGGGGATGGCTACACCTTC. Its protein is CASSATGDGYTF.

The chain joins TRBV28 to TRBJ1-5; the D gene is possibly TRBD1 (5 bases). The V end was cut by 5 bases, the J end by 1 base, with 9 bases between. This CDR3 has 14 amino acids. From germline, CDR1 is MDHEN and CDR2 SYDVKM. CDR3 coding DNA: TGTGCCAGCAGTACCGGGGGAAGCAATCAGCCCCAGCATTTT. It codes for CASSTGGSNQPQHF.

V is TRBV18 and J is TRBJ1-6; D gene ambiguous. The CDR3 contains 13 residues. CDR1 KGHSH and CDR2 LQKENI come from the germline V gene. V was pared by 2 bases and J by 7 bases, with 6 bases between. The CDR3 DNA sequence: TGTGCCAGCTCACCAGGCGGGAATTCACCCCTCCACTTT. Translating it yields CASSPGGNSPLHF. Supplemented by reference TRBV18 and TRBJ1-6, the full variable domain reads NAGVMQNPRHLVRRRGQEARLRCSPMKGHSHVYWYRQLPEEGLKFMVYLQKENIIDESGMPKERFSAEFPKEGPSILRIQQVVRGDSAAYFCASSPGGNSPLHFGNGTRLTVT.

This chain uses TRBV15 with TRBJ2-1; 9 bases are shared with TRBD2. The CDR3 runs 16 residues. Losses at the gene ends were 1 base for V and 8 bases for J; bases not matched to a gene: 9. Germline V gene sequence: CDR1 LNHNV, CDR2 YYDKDF (reference sequence). The CDR3 region is CATSRVGLAGKDEQFF. DNA of the CDR3: TGTGCCACCAGCAGAGTCGGTCTAGCGGGGAAAGATGAGCAGTTCTTC.

In DNA form, the CDR3 reads TGCAGTCTGACAGGGGACTATGGCTACACCTTC. Translation: CSLTGDYGYTF. V is TRBV20-1 and J is TRBJ1-2; TRBD1 aligns across 8 bases. The CDR3 is 11 residues long. CDR1 DFQATT and CDR2 SNEGSKA come from the germline V gene (reference sequence). J gave up 3 bases and V 8 bases, and 2 bases lay outside the gene matches.

The J gene is TRBJ1-2, the V gene TRBV14, with D possibly being TRBD1 (6 bases). The CDR3 runs to 14 residues. Trimming cost V 0 bases and J 8 bases, with 13 bases left between them. Germline CDR1 reads SGHDN; CDR2 reads FVKESK. Here the CDR3 DNA reads TGTGCCAGCAGCCAAGACGTAACAGGGAGAGGCTACACCTTC. Its protein product is CASSQDVTGRGYTF.

The V and J genes are TRBV4-2 and TRBJ1-2, with TRBD1 as a possible D gene (5 bases). The CDR3 is 16 amino acids. Per the germline V gene, CDR1 is LGHNA and CDR2 is YNFKEQ. V was cut by 3 bases and J by 4 bases, with 18 bases left in between. The CDR3 is CASSQYNGEDIYGYTF. The CDR3 coding sequence is TGTGCCAGCAGCCAGTACAACGGGGAGGACATCTATGGCTACACCTTC.

V and J are TRBV7-9 and TRBJ1-1, with TRBD1 as a possible D gene (6 bases). Deletions cut 1 base from V and 3 bases from J, with 9 bases between. The CDR3 sequence is 14 residues long. The V gene's germline CDR1 is SEHNR and CDR2 FQNEAQ (reference sequence). The CDR3 region has the DNA TGTGCCAGCAGCTTAGACCAGGGGTACACTGAAGCTTTCTTT. It encodes CASSLDQGYTEAFF.

V usage is TRBV7-9 and J usage is TRBJ1-3, with D unclear. CDR3 length: 14 residues. Germline CDR1 and CDR2: SEHNR and FQNEAQ (reference sequence). The V and J ends lost 1 base and 0 bases respectively, with 4 bases between them. In nucleotides, the CDR3 is TGTGCCAGCAGCTTAGTCTCCTCTGGAAACACCATATATTTT. This gives the protein CASSLVSSGNTIYF.

This chain joins TRBV6-5 and TRBJ1-1, with 7 bases lining up with TRBD1. Germline V gene data show CDR1 as MNHEY and CDR2 as SVGAGI. The CDR3 runs to 13 residues. With V trimmed by 0 bases and J by 8 bases, 3 bases remained unmatched. The CDR3 DNA reads as TGTGCCAGCAGTTACTCAGGGGGCCGGGAAGCTTTCTTT. It yields the protein CASSYSGGREAFF.

The rearrangement uses TRBV11-2 and TRBJ1-2, with D hard to call. CDR3 length: 13 residues. Germline CDR1 SGHAT, CDR2 FQNNGV. V was clipped by 2 bases and J by 4 bases, with 8 bases between them. The CDR3, as DNA: TGTGCCAGCAGCTTAACACCTAGCTATGGCTACACCTTC. Its translation: CASSLTPSYGYTF. Full variable domain (remainder filled in from reference TRBV11-2 and TRBJ1-2): EAGVAQSPRYKIIEKRQSVAFWCNPISGHATLYWYQQILGQGPKLLIQFQNNGVVDDSQLPKDRFSAERLKGVDSTLKIQPAKLEDSAVYLCASSLTPSYGYTFGSGTRLTVV.

This chain uses TRBV9 with TRBJ2-1; weak D call: TRBD1 (5 bases). CDR3 length equals 14 residues. Trimming took off 0 bases at V and 8 bases at J, with 12 bases between the two ends. Germline V lookup: CDR1 SGDLS, CDR2 YYNGEE. The CDR3 loop is CASSVGVTAYEQFF. The CDR3 DNA follows: TGTGCCAGCAGCGTAGGGGTGACAGCATATGAGCAGTTCTTC.

This chain uses TRBV27 with TRBJ1-1; perhaps TRBD1 as D (5 bases). The CDR3 has 13 residues. The germline V gene encodes CDR1 MNHEY and CDR2 SMNVEV (reference sequence). V lost 8 bases and J 0 bases, leaving 10 bases between the germline ends. As DNA, the CDR3 is TGTGCCAGCCTAGGGACTCTGAACACTGAAGCTTTCTTT. Protein product: CASLGTLNTEAFF.

The chain joins TRBV15 to TRBJ2-1, with a tentative D call TRBD1 (5 bases). CDR3 length: 15 amino acids. The V and J ends lost 3 bases and 2 bases respectively, with 11 bases between them. Germline V CDR1 and CDR2: LNHNV, YYDKDF (reference sequence). In DNA, the CDR3 is TGTGCCACCAGCAGTGGACATTCTCCCTACAATGAGCAGTTCTTC. Translated, it gives CATSSGHSPYNEQFF.

V is TRBV5-1 and J is TRBJ1-2, with D possibly being TRBD1 (6 bases). CDR1 SGHRS and CDR2 YFSETQ come from the germline V gene. The CDR3 length is 15 residues. Trimming left V 0 bases short and J 4 bases short, with 13 bases between. Here the CDR3 reads CASSLETLQGYGYTF. CDR3 DNA sequence: TGCGCCAGCAGCTTGGAAACCCTACAGGGCTATGGCTACACCTTC.

This clone came up a few times. This chain joins TRBV5-1 and TRBJ2-3; the D gene is possibly TRBD2 (5 bases). Germline V gene sequence: CDR1 SGHRS, CDR2 YFSETQ. The V gene lost 4 bases and the J gene lost 2 bases, with 11 bases spanning the gap. CDR3 length: 14 residues. This CDR3 is CASSPDWSTDTQYF. The CDR3 DNA sequence: TGCGCCAGCAGCCCGGACTGGTCCACAGATACGCAGTATTTT.

Here the CDR3 DNA reads TGTGCCAGTAGCCATAGCGGGGGGGGTCACAATGAGCAGTTCTTC. It is translated as CASSHSGGGHNEQFF. The rearrangement links TRBV19 to TRBJ2-1; 11 bases agree with TRBD2. The CDR3 is 15 residues long. The junction had 6 bases not matched to a gene; V was cut back by 6 bases and J by 5 bases. Germline assignment: CDR1 LNHDA and CDR2 SQIVND (reference sequence).

This chain joins TRBV9 and TRBJ2-2, with TRBD1 identical over 10 bases. The V gene's germline CDR1 is SGDLS and CDR2 YYNGEE. V gave up 4 bases and J gave up 5 bases; unmatched junction bases: 8. The CDR3 extends over 16 amino acids. As DNA, the CDR3 is TGTGCCAGCAGCACGGGACAGGGGAGAAGAACCGGGGAGCTGTTTTTT. This gives the protein CASSTGQGRRTGELFF.

This CDR3 reads CASSSRAQPQHF. The CDR3 DNA reads as TGTGCCAGCAGCTCCAGGGCTCAGCCCCAGCATTTT. The chain has TRBV6-2 or TRBV6-3 and TRBJ1-5; D may be TRBD1 (5 bases). This CDR3 is built from 12 residues. The V end lost 6 bases, the J end lost 6 bases, and 9 bases lay between the germline ends. Germline loops: CDR1 MNHEY, CDR2 SVGEGT.

The genes are TRBV6-5 and TRBJ1-1; 9 positions agree with TRBD1. Per germline, CDR1 MNHEY and CDR2 SVGAGI. This CDR3 contains 14 residues. Germline trimming cut 2 bases from V and 5 bases from J; bases unmatched to any gene: 3. This CDR3 is CASSYGTGITEAFF. Here the CDR3 DNA reads TGTGCCAGCAGTTACGGGACAGGGATTACTGAAGCTTTCTTT.

This rearrangement joins TRBV7-9 to TRBJ1-2; TRBD1 aligns across 10 bases. V shed 5 bases, J shed 3 bases, and the junction held 6 bases outside the gene matches. There are 15 residues in the CDR3. The germline V gene has CDR1 SEHNR and CDR2 FQNEAQ (reference sequence). The DNA for the CDR3 is TGTGCCAGCAGCGCAGCGACAGGGGGCGACTATGGCTACACCTTC. It encodes CASSAATGGDYGYTF. The full variable domain, in which reference TRBV7-9 and TRBJ1-2 provide the parts outside the CDR3, is DTGVSQNPRHKITKRGQNVTFRCDPISEHNRLYWYRQTLGQGPEFLTYFQNEAQLEKSRLLSDRFSAERPKGSFSTLEIQRTEQGDSAMYLCASSAATGGDYGYTFGSGTRLTVV.

The V call is TRBV3-1 (or the pseudogene TRBV3-2), the J call TRBJ2-2, with 8 bases that match TRBD1. This CDR3 spans 16 amino acids. The germline CDR1 and CDR2 sequences are LGHDT and YNNKEL (reference sequence). V shed 4 bases and J 7 bases; nucleotides not matched to a gene: 11. The CDR3 region has the DNA TGTGCCAGCAGCCCGGTGGGACAGGTTTTTGGCGGGGAGCTGTTTTTT. Translated: CASSPVGQVFGGELFF.